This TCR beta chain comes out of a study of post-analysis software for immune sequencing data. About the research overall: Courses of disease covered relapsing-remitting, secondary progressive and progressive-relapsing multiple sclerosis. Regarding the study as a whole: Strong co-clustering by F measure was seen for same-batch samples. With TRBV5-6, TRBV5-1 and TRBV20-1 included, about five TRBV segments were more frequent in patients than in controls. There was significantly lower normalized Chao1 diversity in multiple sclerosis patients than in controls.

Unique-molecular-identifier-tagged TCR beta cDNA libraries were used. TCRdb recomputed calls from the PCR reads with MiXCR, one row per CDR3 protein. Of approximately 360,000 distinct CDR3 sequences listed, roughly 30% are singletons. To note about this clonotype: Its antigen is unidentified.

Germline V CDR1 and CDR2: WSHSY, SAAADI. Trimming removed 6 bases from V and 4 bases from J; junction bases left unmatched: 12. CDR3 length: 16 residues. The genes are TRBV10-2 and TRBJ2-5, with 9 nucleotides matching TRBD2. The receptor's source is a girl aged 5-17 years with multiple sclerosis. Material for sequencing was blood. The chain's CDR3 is CASSYGASGARETQYF. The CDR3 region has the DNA TGCGCCAGCAGCTATGGGGCTAGCGGGGCGAGAGAGACCCAGTACTTC.